This T cell receptor beta chain was captured by sequencing in a study of blood T cell repertoires in COVID-19. Study information: Material from acute and convalescent COVID-19 was sourced from the United States, Italy and Spain. PBMCs, B-cell-depleted T cells, or T cells were the source of the cDNA or gDNA that made up the material.

In Seattle, patients joined the study during active infection and were tracked longitudinally. Under the authors' procedure: Amplifying reference gene primers gave estimates of nucleated cell counts. Assay: immunoSEQ multiplex PCR; the TCRdb copy retains only in-frame clones and omits some. Clonal size and the V and J genes are those of that table, whereas D and trimming came from the DNA. The sample lists some 230,000 clones; approximately 90% were seen once. CDR3 length equals 17 residues. The V gene's germline CDR1 is SGHRS and CDR2 YFSETQ. J gave up 1 base and V 0 bases, and 4 bases lay outside the gene matches.

Input material: peripheral blood. The sequence came from a woman in her fifties or sixties with COVID-19, enrolled during active disease. V and J are TRBV5-1 and TRBJ2-5; 12 bases align to TRBD2. The CDR3: CASSLGGLAGIQETQYF. DNA of the CDR3: TGCGCCAGCAGCTTGGGGGGACTAGCGGGCATCCAAGAGACCCAGTACTTC. Together with reference TRBV5-1 and TRBJ2-5, the CDR3 gives the full variable domain: KAGVTQTPRYLIKTRGQQVTLSCSPISGHRSVSWYQQTPGQGLQFLFEYFSETQRNKGNFPGRFSGRQFSNSRSEMNVSTLELGDSALYLCASSLGGLAGIQETQYFGPGTRLLVL.